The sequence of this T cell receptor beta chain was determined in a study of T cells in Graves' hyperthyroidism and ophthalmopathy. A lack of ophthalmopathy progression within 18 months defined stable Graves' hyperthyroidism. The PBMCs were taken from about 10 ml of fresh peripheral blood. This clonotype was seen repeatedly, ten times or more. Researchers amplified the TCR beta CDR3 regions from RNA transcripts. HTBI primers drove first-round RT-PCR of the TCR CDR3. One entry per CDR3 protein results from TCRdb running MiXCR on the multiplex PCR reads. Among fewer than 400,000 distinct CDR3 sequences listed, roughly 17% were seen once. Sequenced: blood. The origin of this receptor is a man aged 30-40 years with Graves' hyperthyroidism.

The CDR3 nucleotides are TGCAGCGTTGACTCTAGCGGGAGTTACAATGAGCAGTTCTTC. Amino acids: CSVDSSGSYNEQFF. The gene calls are TRBV29-1 and TRBJ2-1, with 10 bases lining up with TRBD2. After removal of 3 bases from V and 4 bases from J, the junction contained 3 bases not matched to a gene. This CDR3 region has 14 residues. CDR1 SQVTM and CDR2 ANQGSEA come from the germline V gene.